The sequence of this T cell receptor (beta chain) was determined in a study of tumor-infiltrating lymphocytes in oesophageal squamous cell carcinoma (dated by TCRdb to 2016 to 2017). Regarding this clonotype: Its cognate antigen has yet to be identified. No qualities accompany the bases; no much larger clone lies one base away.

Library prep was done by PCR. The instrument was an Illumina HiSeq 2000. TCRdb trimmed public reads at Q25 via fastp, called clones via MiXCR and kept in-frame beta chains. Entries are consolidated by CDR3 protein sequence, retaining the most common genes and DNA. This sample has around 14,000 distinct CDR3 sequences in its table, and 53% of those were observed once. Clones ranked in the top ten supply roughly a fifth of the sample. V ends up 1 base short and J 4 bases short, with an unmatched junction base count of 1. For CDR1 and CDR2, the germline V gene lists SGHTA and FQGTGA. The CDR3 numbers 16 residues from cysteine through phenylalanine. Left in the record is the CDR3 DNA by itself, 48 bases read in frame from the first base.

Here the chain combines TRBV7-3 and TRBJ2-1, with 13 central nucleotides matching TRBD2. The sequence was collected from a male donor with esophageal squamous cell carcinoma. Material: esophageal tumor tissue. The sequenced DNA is TGTGCCAGCAGCTTAAGGGGACTAGCGGGGTACAATGAGCAGTTCTTC. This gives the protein CASSLRGLAGYNEQFF.